The text below deals with one TCR beta chain. V was clipped by 7 bases and J by 2 bases; unmatched bases: 4. Germline values: CDR1 LNHDA, CDR2 SQIVND (reference sequence). This CDR3 has 14 residues. TCRdb keeps only in-frame clones here, not all; method: immunoSEQ multiplex PCR. The sample has about 98,000 clones; about 80% are singletons. The entry originates in a study of control samples from healthy donors and cancer patients. This receptor was identified in a woman aged 25-40 years in good health. The source material was blood. The chain joins TRBV19 to TRBJ1-2, with 10 nucleotides matching TRBD1. Written as DNA, the CDR3 is TGTGCCAGTAAGTGGACAGGGGGAAACTATGGCTACACCTTC. This codes for CASKWTGGNYGYTF.